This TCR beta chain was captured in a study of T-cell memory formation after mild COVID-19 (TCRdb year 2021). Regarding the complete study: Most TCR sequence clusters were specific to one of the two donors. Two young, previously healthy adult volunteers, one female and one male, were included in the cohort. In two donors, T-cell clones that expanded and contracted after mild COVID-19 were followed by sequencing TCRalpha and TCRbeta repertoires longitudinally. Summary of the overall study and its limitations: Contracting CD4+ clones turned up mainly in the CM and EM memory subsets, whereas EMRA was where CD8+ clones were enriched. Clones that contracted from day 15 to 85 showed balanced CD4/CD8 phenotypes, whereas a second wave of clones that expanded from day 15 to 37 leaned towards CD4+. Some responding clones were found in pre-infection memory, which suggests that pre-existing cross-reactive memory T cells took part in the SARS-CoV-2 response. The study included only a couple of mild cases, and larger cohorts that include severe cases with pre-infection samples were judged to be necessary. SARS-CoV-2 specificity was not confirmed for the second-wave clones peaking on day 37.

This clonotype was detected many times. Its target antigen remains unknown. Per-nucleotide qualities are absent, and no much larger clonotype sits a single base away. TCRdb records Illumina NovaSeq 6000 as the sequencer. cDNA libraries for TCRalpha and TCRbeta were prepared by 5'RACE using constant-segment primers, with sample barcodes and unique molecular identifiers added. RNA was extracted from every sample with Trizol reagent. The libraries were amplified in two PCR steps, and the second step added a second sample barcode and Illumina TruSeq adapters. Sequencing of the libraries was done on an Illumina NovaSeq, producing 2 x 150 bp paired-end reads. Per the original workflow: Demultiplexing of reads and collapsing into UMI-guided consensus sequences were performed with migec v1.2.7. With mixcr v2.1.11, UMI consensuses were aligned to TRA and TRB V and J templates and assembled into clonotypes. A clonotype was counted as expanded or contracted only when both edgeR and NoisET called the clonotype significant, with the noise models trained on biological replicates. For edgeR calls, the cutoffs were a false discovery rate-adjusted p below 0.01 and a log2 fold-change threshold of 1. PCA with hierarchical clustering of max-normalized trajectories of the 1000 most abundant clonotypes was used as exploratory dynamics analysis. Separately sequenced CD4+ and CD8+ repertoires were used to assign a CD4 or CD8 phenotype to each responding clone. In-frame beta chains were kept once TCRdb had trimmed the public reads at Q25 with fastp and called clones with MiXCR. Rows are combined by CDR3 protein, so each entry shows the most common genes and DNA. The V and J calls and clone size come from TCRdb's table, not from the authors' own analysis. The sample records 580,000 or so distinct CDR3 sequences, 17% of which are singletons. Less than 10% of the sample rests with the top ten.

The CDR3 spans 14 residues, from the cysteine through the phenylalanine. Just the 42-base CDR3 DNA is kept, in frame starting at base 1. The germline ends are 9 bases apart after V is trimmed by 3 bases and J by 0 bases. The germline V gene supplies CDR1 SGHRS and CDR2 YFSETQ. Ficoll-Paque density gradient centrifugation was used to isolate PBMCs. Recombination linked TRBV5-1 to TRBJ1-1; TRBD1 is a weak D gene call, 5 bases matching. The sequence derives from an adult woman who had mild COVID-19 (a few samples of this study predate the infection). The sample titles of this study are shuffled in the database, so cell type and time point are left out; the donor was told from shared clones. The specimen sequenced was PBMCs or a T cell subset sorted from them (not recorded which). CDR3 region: CASSSLTVNTEAFF. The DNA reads TGCGCCAGCAGCTCATTGACAGTGAACACTGAAGCTTTCTTT.